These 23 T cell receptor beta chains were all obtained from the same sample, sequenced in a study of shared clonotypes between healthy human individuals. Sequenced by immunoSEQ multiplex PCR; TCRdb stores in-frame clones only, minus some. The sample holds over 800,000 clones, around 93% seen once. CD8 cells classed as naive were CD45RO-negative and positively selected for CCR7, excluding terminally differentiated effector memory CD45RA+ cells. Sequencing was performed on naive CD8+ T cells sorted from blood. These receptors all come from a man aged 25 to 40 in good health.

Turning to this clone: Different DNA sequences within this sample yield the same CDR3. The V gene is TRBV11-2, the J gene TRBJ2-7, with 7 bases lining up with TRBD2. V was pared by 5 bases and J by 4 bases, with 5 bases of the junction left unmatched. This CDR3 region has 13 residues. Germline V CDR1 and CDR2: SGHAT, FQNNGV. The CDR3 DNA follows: TGTGCCAGCAGCCCGGGACTATCTTACGAGCAGTACTTC. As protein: CASSPGLSYEQYF.

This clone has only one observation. The CDR3 protein is CSVRLTNTGELFF. CDR3 coding DNA: TGCAGCGTTCGACTAACCAACACCGGGGAGCTGTTTTTT. V is TRBV29-1 and J is TRBJ2-2, with D tentatively TRBD2 (5 bases). The V end lost 5 bases, the J end lost 2 bases, and 9 bases lay between the germline ends. The CDR3 loop spans 13 amino acids. Germline V gene lookup returns CDR1 SQVTM and CDR2 ANQGSEA.

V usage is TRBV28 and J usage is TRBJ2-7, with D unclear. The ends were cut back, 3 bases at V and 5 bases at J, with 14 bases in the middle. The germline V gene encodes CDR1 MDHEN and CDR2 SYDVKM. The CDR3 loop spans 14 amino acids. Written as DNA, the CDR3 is TGTGCCAGCAGTTTTTTGTTGGGATCAAACGAGCAGTACTTC. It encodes CASSFLLGSNEQYF.

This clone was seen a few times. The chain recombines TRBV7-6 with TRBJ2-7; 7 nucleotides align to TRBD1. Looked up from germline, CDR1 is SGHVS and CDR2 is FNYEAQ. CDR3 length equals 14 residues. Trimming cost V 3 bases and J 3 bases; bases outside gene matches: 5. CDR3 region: CASSLGQTFYEQYF. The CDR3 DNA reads TGTGCCAGCAGCTTGGGACAGACGTTCTACGAGCAGTACTTC.

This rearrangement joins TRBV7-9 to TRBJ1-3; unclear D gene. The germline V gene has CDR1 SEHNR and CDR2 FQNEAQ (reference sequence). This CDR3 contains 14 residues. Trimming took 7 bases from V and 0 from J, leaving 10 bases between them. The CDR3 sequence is CASTLYDSGNTIYF. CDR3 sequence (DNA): TGTGCCAGCACCCTTTACGACTCTGGAAACACCATATATTTT. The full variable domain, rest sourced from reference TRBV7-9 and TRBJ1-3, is DTGVSQNPRHKITKRGQNVTFRCDPISEHNRLYWYRQTLGQGPEFLTYFQNEAQLEKSRLLSDRFSAERPKGSFSTLEIQRTEQGDSAMYLCASTLYDSGNTIYFGEGSWLTVV.

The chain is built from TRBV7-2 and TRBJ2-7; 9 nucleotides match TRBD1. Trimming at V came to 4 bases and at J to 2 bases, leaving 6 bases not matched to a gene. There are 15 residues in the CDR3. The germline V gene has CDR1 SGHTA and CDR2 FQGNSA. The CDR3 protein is CASSSPGTGTYEQYF. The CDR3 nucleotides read TGTGCCAGCAGCTCTCCCGGGACAGGGACCTACGAGCAGTACTTC.

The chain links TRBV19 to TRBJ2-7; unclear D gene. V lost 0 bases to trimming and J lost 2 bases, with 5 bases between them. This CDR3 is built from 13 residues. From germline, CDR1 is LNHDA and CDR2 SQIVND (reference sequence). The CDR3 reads CASSIDLTYEQYF. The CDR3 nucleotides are TGTGCCAGTAGTATAGATCTTACCTACGAGCAGTACTTC.

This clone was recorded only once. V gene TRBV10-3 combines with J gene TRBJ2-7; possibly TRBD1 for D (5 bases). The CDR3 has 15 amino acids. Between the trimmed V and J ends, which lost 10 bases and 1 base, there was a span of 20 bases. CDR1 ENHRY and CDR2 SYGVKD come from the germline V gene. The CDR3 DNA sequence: TGTGCCAACCCCTTCCAGGGCCTGTTTTCCTACGAGCAGTACTTC. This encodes CANPFQGLFSYEQYF.

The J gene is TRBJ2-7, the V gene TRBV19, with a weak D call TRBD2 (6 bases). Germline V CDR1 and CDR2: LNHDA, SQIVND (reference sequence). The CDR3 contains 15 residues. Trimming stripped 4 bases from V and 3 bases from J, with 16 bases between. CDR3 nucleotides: TGTGCCAGTAGTAGCGGGGCAGGAACCCTCTACGAGCAGTACTTC. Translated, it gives CASSSGAGTLYEQYF.

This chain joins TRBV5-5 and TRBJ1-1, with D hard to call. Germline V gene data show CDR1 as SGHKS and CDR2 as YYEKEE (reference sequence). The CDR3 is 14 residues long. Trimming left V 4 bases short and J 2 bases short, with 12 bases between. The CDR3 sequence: CASSPRARNTEAFF. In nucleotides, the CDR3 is TGTGCCAGCAGCCCCCGGGCCCGAAACACTGAAGCTTTCTTT.

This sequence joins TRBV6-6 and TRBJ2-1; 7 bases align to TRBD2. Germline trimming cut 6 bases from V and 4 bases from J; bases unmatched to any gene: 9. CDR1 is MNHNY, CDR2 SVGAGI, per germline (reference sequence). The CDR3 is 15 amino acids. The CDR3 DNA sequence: TGTGCCAGCAGCTACGCGGCGGGAGATTACAATGAGCAGTTCTTC. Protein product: CASSYAAGDYNEQFF.

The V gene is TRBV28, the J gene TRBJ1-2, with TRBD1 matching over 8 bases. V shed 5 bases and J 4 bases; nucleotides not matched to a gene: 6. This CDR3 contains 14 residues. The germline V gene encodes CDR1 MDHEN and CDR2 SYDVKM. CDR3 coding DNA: TGTGCCAGCAGTCCCCAGACAGGGGTCTATGGCTACACCTTC. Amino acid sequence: CASSPQTGVYGYTF.

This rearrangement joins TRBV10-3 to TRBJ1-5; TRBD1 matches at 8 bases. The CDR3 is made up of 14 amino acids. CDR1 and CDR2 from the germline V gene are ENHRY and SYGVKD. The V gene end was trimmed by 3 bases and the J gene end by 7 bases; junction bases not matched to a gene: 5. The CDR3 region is CAISDPGGGQPQHF. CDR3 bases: TGTGCCATCAGTGACCCAGGGGGCGGCCAGCCCCAGCATTTT.

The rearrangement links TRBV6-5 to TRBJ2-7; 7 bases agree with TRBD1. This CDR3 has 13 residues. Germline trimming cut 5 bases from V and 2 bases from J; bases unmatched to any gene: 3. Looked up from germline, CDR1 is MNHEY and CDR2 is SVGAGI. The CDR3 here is CASSIGGTYEQYF. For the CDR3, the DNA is TGTGCCAGCAGTATAGGGGGCACCTACGAGCAGTACTTC.

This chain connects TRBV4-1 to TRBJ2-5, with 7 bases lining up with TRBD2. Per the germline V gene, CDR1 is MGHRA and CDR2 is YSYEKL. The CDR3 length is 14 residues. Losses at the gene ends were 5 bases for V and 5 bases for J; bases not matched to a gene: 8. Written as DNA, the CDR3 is TGCGCCAGCAGCGCCCCGAGGGAGGGGGAGACCCAGTACTTC. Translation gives CASSAPREGETQYF.

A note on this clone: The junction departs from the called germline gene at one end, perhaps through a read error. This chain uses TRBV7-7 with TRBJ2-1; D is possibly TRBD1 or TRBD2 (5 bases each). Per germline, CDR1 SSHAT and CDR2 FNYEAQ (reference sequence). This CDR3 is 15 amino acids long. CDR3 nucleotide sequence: TGTGCTAGCAGCTTAGAGGGGCAGGGTTACAATGAGCAGTTCTTC. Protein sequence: CASSLEGQGYNEQFF.

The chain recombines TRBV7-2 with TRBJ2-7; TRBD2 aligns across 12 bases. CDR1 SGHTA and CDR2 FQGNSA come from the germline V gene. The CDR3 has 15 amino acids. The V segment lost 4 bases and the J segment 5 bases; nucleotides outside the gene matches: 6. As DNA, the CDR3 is TGTGCCAGCAGCTCCCTAGCGGGAGGGTATGACGAGCAGTACTTC. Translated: CASSSLAGGYDEQYF.

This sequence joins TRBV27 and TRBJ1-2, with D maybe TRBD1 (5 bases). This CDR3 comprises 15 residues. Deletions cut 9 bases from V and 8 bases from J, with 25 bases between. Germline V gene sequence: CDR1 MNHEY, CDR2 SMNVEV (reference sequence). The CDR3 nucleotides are TGTGCCAGTAGAGTTCGGGGCGACCCATCTAGCGGCTACACCTTC. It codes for CASRVRGDPSSGYTF.

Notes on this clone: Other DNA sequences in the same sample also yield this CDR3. In DNA, the CDR3 is TGTGCCAGCAGCTTAGTTAGCGGGGGTAACAATGAGCAGTTCTTC. This translates into CASSLVSGGNNEQFF. The chain is built from TRBV7-2 and TRBJ2-1; 9 bases are shared with TRBD2. V shed 1 base, J shed 5 bases, and the junction held 3 bases outside the gene matches. Germline lookup yields CDR1 SGHTA and CDR2 FQGNSA. The CDR3 is 15 amino acids. The full variable domain, in which reference TRBV7-2 and TRBJ2-1 provide the parts outside the CDR3, is GAGVSQSPSNKVTEKGKDVELRCDPISGHTALYWYRQSLGQGLEFLIYFQGNSAPDKSGLPSDRFSAERTGGSVSTLTIQRTQQEDSAVYLCASSLVSGGNNEQFFGPGTRLTVL.

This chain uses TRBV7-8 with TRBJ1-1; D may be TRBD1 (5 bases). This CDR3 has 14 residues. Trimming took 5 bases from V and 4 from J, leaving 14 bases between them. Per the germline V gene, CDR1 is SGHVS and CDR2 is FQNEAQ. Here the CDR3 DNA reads TGTGCCAGCAGCCGACGATCAGGGTCCACTGAAGCTTTCTTT. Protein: CASSRRSGSTEAFF.

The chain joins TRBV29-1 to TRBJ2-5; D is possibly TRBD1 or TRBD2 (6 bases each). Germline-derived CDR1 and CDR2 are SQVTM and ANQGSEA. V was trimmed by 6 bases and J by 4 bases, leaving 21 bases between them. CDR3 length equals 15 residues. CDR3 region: CSVRKGGRALETQYF. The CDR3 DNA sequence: TGCAGCGTCCGCAAGGGGGGCAGGGCTTTAGAGACCCAGTACTTC.

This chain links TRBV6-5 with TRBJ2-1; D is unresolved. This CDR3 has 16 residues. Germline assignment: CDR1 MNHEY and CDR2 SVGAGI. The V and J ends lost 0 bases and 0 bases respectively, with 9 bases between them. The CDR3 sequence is CASSYSGPSSYNEQFF. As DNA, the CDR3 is TGTGCCAGCAGTTACTCGGGCCCGAGCTCCTACAATGAGCAGTTCTTC.

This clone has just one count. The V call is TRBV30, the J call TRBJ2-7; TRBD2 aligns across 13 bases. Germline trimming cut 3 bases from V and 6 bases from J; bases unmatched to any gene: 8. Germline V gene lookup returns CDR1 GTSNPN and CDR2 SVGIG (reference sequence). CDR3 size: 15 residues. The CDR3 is CAWSHPGLAGSEQYF. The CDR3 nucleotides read TGTGCCTGGAGCCATCCGGGACTAGCGGGATCCGAGCAGTACTTC.